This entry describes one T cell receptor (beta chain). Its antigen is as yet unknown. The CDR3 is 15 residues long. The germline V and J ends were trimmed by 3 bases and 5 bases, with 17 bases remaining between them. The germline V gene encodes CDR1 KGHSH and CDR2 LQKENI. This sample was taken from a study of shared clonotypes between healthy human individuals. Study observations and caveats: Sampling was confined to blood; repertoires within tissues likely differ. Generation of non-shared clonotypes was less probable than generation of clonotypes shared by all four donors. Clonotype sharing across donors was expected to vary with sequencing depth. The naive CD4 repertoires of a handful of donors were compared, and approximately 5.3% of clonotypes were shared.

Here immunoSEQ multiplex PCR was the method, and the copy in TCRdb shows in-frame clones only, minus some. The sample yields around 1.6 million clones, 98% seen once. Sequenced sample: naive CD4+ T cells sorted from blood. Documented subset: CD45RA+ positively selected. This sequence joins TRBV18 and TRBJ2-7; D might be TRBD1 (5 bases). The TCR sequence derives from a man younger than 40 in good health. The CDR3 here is CASSPFGRAVNEQYF. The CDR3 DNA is TGTGCCAGCTCACCCTTTGGCAGGGCTGTCAACGAGCAGTACTTC. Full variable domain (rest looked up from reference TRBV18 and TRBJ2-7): NAGVMQNPRHLVRRRGQEARLRCSPMKGHSHVYWYRQLPEEGLKFMVYLQKENIIDESGMPKERFSAEFPKEGPSILRIQQVVRGDSAAYFCASSPFGRAVNEQYFGPGTRLTVT.